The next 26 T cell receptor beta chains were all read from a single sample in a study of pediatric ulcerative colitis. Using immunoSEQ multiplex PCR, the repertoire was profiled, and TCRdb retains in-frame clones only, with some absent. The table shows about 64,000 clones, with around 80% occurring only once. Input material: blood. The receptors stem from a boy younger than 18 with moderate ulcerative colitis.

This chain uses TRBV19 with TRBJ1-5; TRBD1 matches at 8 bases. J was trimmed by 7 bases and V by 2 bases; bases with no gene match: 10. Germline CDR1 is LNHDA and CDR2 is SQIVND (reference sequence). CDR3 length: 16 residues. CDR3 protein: CASSIKDRDRSQPQHF. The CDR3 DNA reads TGTGCCAGTAGTATAAAGGACAGGGACCGCAGCCAGCCCCAGCATTTT. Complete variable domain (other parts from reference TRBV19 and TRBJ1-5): DGGITQSPKYLFRKEGQNVTLSCEQNLNHDAMYWYRQDPGQGLRLIYYSQIVNDFQKGDIAEGYSVSREKKESFPLTVTSAQKNPTAFYLCASSIKDRDRSQPQHFGDGTRLSIL.

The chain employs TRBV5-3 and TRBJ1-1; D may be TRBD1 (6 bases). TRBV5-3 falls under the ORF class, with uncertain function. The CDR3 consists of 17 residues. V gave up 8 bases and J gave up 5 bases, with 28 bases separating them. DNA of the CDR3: TGTGCCAGGACATTCATGTGGAGCCGTACAGGGAGGACTGAAGCTTTCTTT. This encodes CARTFMWSRTGRTEAFF.

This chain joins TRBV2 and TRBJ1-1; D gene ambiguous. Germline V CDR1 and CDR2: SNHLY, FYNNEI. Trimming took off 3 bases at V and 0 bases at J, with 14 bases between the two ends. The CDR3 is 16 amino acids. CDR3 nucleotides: TGTGCCAGCAGTGATCTTGTGGAACAAGTGAACACTGAAGCTTTCTTT. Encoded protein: CASSDLVEQVNTEAFF.

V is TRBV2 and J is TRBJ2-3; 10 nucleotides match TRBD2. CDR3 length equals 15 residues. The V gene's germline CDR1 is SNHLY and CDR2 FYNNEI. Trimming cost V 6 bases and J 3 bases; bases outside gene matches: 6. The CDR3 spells CASRTLAGRTDTQYF. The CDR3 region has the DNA TGTGCCAGCAGAACACTAGCGGGGAGGACAGATACGCAGTATTTT.

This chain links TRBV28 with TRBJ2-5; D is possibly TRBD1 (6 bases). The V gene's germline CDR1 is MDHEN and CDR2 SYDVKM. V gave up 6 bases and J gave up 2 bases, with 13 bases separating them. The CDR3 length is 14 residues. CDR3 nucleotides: TGTGCCAGCAGCCCAGGGGACCCACAAGAGACCCAGTACTTC. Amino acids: CASSPGDPQETQYF.

The chain's CDR3 is CASSADPLAGIRDTQYF. The DNA of the CDR3 is TGTGCCAGCAGCGCCGACCCCCTAGCGGGCATAAGGGATACGCAGTATTTT. This chain joins TRBV7-3 and TRBJ2-3, with 8 bases lining up with TRBD2. CDR1 is SGHTA, CDR2 FQGTGA, per germline. Trimming at V came to 5 bases and at J to 6 bases, leaving 16 bases not matched to a gene. The CDR3 runs to 17 residues.

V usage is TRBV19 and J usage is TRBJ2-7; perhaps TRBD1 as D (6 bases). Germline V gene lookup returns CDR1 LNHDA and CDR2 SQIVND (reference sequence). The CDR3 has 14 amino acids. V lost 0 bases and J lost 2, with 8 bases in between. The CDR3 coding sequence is TGTGCCAGTAGTATAGACAAGGGGGCCTACGAGCAGTACTTC. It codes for CASSIDKGAYEQYF.

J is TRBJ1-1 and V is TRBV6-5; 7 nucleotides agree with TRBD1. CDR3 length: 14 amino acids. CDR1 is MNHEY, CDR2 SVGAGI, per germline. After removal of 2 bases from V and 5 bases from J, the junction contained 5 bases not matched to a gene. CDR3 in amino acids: CASSYGTARTEAFF. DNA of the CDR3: TGTGCCAGCAGTTACGGGACAGCGAGGACTGAAGCTTTCTTT.

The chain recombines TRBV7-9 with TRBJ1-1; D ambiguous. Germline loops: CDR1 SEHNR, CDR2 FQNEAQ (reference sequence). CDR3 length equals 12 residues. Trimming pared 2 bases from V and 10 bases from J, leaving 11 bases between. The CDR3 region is CASSLRALGAFF. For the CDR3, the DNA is TGTGCCAGCAGCTTAAGGGCCCTAGGAGCTTTCTTT.

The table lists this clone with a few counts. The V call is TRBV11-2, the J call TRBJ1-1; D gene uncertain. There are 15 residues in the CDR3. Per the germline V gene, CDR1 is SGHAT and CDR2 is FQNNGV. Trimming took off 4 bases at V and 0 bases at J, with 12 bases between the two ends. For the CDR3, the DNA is TGTGCCAGCAGCTCGCACACAGCGATGAACACTGAAGCTTTCTTT. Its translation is CASSSHTAMNTEAFF.

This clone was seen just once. In nucleotides, the CDR3 is TGTGCCAGCAGGGGTTCCTACGAGCAGTACTTC. Protein product: CASRGSYEQYF. The chain carries TRBV6-6 and TRBJ2-7; D gene unclear. V was pared by 6 bases and J by 1 base, with 4 bases between. This CDR3 comprises 11 residues. Germline V lookup: CDR1 MNHNY, CDR2 SVGAGI (reference sequence).

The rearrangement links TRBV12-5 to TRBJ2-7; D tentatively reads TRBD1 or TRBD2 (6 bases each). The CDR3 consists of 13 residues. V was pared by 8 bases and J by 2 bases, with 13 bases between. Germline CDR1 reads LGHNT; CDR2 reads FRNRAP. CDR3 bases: TGTGCTAGTTCTCGGGGGCTGACCTACGAGCAGTACTTC. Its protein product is CASSRGLTYEQYF.

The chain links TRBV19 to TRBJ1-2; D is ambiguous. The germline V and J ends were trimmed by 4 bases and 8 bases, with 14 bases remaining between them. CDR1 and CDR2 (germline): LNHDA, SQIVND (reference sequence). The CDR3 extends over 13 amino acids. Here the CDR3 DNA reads TGTGCCAGTAGTAAAGGGCAGGCCCCCGGCTACACCTTC. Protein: CASSKGQAPGYTF.

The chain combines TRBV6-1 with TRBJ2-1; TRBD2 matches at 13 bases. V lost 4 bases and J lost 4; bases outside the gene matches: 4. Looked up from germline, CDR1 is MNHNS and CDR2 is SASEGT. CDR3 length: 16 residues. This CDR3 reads CASSGLAGGQYNEQFF. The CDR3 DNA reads TGTGCCAGCAGTGGACTAGCGGGAGGACAATACAATGAGCAGTTCTTC.

The CDR3 loop is CASSDSYNEQFF. The CDR3 bases are TGTGCCAGCAGTGACTCCTACAATGAGCAGTTCTTC. The chain carries TRBV25-1 and TRBJ2-1; unclear D gene. V lost 3 bases and J 0 bases, leaving 0 bases between the germline ends. Germline V gene data show CDR1 as MGHDK and CDR2 as SYGVNS. This CDR3 is 12 amino acids long.

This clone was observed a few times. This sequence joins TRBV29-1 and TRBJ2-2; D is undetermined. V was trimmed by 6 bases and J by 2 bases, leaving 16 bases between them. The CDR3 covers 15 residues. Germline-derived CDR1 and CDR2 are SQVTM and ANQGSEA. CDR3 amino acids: CSVRRAGVNTGELFF. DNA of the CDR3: TGCAGCGTACGACGGGCCGGAGTAAACACCGGGGAGCTGTTTTTT.

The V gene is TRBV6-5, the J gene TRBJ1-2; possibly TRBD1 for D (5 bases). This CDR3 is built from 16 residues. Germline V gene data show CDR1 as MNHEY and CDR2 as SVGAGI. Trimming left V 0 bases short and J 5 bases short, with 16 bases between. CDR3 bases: TGTGCCAGCAGTTACTCGGACACGGCCTCGTGGTATGGCTACACCTTC. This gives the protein CASSYSDTASWYGYTF.

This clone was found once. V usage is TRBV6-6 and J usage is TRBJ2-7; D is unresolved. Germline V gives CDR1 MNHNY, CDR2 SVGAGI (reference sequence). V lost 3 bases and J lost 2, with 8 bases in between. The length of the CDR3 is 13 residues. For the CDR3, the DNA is TGTGCCAGCAGTTATAGCCCAACCTACGAGCAGTACTTC. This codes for CASSYSPTYEQYF.

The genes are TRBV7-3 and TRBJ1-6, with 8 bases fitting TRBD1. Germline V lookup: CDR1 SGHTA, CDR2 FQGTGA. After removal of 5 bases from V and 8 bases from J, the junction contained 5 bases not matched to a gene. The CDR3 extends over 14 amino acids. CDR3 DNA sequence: TGTGCCAGCAGCCCAGGACAGGGCCATTCACCCCTCCACTTT. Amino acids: CASSPGQGHSPLHF.

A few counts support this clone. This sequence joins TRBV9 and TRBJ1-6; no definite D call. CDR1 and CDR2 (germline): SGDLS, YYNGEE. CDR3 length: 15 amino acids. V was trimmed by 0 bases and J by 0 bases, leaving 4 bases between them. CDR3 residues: CASSVESSYNSPLHF. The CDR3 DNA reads TGTGCCAGCAGCGTAGAGAGCTCCTATAATTCACCCCTCCACTTT.

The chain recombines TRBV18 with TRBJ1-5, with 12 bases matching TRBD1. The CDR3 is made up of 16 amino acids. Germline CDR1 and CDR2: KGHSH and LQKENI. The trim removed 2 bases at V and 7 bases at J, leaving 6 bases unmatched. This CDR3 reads CASSPTGTGGGQPQHF. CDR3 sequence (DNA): TGTGCCAGCTCACCAACCGGGACAGGGGGCGGACAGCCCCAGCATTTT.

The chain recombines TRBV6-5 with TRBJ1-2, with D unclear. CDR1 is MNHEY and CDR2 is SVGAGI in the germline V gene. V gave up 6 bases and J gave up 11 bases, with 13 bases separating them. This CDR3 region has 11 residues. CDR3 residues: CASSAGGEYTF. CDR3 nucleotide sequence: TGTGCCAGCAGCGCCGGCGGGGAGTACACCTTC.

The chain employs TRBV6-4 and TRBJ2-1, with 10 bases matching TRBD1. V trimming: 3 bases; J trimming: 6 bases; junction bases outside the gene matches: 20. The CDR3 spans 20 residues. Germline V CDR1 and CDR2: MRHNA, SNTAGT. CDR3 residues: CASSESDRGRIGTFGNEQFF. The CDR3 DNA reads TGTGCCAGCAGTGAATCTGACAGGGGGCGGATTGGCACGTTCGGCAATGAGCAGTTCTTC.

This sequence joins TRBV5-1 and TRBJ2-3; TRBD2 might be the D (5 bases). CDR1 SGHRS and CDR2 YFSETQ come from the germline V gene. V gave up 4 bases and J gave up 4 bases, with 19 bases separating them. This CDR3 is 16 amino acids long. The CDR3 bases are TGCGCCAGCAGCCTCTGGACTGCCGGAGGCCCAGATACGCAGTATTTT. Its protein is CASSLWTAGGPDTQYF. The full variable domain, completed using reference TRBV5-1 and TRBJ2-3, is KAGVTQTPRYLIKTRGQQVTLSCSPISGHRSVSWYQQTPGQGLQFLFEYFSETQRNKGNFPGRFSGRQFSNSRSEMNVSTLELGDSALYLCASSLWTAGGPDTQYFGPGTRLTVL.

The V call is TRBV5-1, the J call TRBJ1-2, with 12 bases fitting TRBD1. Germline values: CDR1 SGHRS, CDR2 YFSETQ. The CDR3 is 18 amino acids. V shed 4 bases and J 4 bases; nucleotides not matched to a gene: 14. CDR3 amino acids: CASSEAGTGGFGTYGYTF. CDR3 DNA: TGCGCCAGCAGCGAGGCCGGGACAGGGGGCTTCGGGACCTATGGCTACACCTTC. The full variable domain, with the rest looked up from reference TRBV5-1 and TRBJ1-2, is KAGVTQTPRYLIKTRGQQVTLSCSPISGHRSVSWYQQTPGQGLQFLFEYFSETQRNKGNFPGRFSGRQFSNSRSEMNVSTLELGDSALYLCASSEAGTGGFGTYGYTFGSGTRLTVV.

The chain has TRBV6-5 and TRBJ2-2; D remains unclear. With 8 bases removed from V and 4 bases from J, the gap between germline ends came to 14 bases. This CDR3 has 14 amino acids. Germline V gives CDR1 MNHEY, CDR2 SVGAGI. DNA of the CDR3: TGTGCCAGCGGTGCGGTAGCCGGCACCGGGGAGCTGTTTTTT. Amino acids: CASGAVAGTGELFF.